The sequence of this TCR beta chain was determined in a study of blood T cells in healthy people across ages. Broader study findings: The diversity estimates, figures obtained from one million T cells, were considered underestimates.

Points on this clonotype: Its antigen is undetermined.

The CDR3 length is 12 residues. CDR1 and CDR2 from the germline V gene are MGHDK and SYGVNS. V gave up 2 bases and J gave up 6 bases, with 5 bases separating them. Each individual donor underwent a draw of approximately 10 milliliters of peripheral blood. The second PCR ran roughly 6 to 11 cycles with a sample-barcoded 5' primer and J-beta primers. TCRdb fed the 5' RACE reads into MiXCR, producing one record per CDR3 protein. The data contain some 750,000 distinct CDR3 sequences, over 20% of them singletons. The sequence came from an older man in good health. This chain connects TRBV25-1 to TRBJ1-5; no reliable D call. Sample: blood. This CDR3 reads CASSEEGQPQHF. In DNA form, the CDR3 reads TGTGCCAGCAGTGAAGAGGGTCAGCCCCAGCATTTT.